The present T cell receptor beta chain was sequenced within a study of blood T cell repertoires in COVID-19. At the level of the study: The samples span acute and convalescent COVID-19 from the United States, Italy and Spain. The analysed material was cDNA or gDNA that came from T cells, B-cell-depleted T cells, or PBMCs.

Before being deemed recovered, Cohort 3 donors had two negative PCRs, clearance, or symptom resolution. Germline V gene sequence: CDR1 MDHEN, CDR2 SYDVKM. The length of the CDR3 is 20 residues. Trimming removed 2 bases from V and 0 bases from J, with 20 bases in between. The authors' processing: The assay estimated nucleated cells by amplifying reference gene primers. Profiling relied on immunoSEQ multiplex PCR, and the TCRdb table lists in-frame clones only, not all of them. V, J and clone size were drawn from that table, and D and trimming were deduced from the DNA. The sample holds 250,000 to 350,000 clones, 85% to 90% seen once.

The sequenced sample consisted of PBMCs or T cells enriched from blood (not recorded which). The TCR was taken from a woman aged 18-29 years who had recovered from COVID-19. The chain employs TRBV28 and TRBJ2-6; tentative D call: TRBD1 (5 bases). The CDR3 DNA sequence: TGTGCCAGCAGTTTAAGGGGTTTTGTTTGGGTTAGCTCTGGGGCCAACGTCCTGACTTTC. Translating gives CASSLRGFVWVSSGANVLTF.